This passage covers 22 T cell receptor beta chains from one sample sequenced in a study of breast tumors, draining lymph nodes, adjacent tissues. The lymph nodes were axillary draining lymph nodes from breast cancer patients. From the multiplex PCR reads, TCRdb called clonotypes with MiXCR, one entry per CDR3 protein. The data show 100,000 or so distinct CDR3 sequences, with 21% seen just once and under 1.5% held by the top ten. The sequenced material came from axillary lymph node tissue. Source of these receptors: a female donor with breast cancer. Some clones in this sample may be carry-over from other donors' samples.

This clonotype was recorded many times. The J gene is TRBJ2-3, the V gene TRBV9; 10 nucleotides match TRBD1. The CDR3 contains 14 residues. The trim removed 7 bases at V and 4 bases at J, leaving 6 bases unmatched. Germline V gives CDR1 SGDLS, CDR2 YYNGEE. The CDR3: CASGGDRGSDTQYF. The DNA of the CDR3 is TGTGCCAGCGGTGGGGACAGGGGCTCAGATACGCAGTATTTT.

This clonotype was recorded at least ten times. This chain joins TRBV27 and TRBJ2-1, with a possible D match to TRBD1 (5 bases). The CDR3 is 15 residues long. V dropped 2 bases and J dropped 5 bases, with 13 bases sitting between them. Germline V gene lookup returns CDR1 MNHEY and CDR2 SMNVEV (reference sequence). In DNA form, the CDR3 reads TGTGCCAGCAGTTTAGGGGCCGTCCACAACAATGAGCAGTTCTTC. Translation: CASSLGAVHNNEQFF.

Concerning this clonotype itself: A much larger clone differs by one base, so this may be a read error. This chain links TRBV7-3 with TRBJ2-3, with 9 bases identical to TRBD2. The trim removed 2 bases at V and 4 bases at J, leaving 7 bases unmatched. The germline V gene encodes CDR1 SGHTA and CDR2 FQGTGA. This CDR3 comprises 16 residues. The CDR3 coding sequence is TGTGCCAGCAGCTTAGGAGCGGGAGGATTCGCAGATACGCAGTATTTT. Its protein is CASSLGAGGFADTQYF.

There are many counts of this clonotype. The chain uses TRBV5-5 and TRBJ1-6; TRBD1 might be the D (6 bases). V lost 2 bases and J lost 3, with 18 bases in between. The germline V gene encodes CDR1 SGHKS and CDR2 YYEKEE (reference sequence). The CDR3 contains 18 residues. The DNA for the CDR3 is TGTGCCAGCAGCTTTAAGGACAGTGTTTTGGTCTATAATTCACCCCTCCACTTT. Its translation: CASSFKDSVLVYNSPLHF.

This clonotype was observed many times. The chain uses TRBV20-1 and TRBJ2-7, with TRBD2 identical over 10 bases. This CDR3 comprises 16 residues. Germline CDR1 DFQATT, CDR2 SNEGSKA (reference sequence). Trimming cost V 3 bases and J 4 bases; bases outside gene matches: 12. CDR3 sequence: CSASNPSGGARYEQYF. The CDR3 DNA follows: TGCAGTGCTAGTAACCCGAGCGGGGGGGCAAGGTACGAGCAGTACTTC.

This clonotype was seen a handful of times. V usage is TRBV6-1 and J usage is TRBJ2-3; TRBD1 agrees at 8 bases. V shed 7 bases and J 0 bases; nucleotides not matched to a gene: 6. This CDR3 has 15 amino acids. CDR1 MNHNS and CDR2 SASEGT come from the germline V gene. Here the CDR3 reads CASILDRASTDTQYF. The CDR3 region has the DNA TGTGCCAGCATTCTGGACAGGGCAAGCACAGATACGCAGTATTTT.

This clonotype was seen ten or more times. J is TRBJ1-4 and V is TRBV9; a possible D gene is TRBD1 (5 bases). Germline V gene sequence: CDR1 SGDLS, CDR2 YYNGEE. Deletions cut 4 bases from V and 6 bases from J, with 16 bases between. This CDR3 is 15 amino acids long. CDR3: CASSPYAQDHEKLFF. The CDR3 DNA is TGTGCCAGCAGCCCTTATGCACAGGACCATGAAAAACTGTTTTTT.

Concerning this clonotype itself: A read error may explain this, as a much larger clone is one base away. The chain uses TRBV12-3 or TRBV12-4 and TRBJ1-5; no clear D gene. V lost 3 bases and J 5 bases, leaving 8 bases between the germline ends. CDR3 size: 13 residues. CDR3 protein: CASSFGEDQPQHF. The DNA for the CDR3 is TGTGCCAGCAGTTTCGGGGAGGATCAGCCCCAGCATTTT.

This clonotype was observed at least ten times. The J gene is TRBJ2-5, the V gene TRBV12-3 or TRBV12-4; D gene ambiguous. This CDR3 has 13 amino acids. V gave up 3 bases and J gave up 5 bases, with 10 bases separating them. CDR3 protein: CASSLAGRETQYF. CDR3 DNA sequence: TGTGCCAGCAGTTTGGCAGGCCGGGAGACCCAGTACTTC.

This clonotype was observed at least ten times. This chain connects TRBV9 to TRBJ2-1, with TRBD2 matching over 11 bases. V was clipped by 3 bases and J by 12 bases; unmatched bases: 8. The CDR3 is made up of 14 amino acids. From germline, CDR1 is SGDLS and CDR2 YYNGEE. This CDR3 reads CASSDSGREQGQFF. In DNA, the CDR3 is TGTGCCAGCAGCGATAGCGGGAGGGAGCAGGGGCAGTTCTTC.

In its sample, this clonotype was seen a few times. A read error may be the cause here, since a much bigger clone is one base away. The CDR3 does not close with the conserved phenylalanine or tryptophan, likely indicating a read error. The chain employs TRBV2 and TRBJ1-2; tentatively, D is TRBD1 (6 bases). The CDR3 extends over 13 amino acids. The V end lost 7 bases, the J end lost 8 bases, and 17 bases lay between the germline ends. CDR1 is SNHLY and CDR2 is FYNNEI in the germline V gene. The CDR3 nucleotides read TGTGCCAGCATCGCCTTACAGGGTCGGGGCTACACCTCC. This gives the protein CASIALQGRGYTS.

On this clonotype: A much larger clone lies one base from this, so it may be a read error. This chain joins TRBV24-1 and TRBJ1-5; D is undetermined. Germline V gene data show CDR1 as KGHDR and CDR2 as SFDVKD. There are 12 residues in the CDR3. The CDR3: CATSDGDQPLHF. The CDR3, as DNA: TGTGCCACCAGTGATGGGGATCAGCCCCTGCATTTT.

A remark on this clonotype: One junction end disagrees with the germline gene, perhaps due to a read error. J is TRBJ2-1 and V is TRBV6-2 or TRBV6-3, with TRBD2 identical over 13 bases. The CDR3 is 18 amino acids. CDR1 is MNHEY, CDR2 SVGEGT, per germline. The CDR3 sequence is CDSSYTSGRAITSNEQFF. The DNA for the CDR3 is TGTGACAGCAGTTACACTAGCGGGAGGGCCATTACGAGTAATGAGCAGTTCTTC.

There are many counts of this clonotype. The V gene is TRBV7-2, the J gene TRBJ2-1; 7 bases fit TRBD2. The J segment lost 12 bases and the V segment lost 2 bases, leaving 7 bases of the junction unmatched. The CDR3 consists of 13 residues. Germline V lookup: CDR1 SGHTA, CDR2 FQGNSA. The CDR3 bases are TGTGCCAGCAGCTTACCGGGGGGACTTAGGCAGTTCTTC. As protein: CASSLPGGLRQFF.

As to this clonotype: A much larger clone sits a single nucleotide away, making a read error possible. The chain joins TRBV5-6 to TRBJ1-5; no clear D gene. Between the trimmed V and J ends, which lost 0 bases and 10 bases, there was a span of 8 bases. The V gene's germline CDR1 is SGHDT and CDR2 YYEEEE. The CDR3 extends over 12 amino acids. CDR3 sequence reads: CASSLARTPQHF. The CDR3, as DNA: TGTGCCAGCAGCTTGGCCCGGACCCCCCAGCATTTT.

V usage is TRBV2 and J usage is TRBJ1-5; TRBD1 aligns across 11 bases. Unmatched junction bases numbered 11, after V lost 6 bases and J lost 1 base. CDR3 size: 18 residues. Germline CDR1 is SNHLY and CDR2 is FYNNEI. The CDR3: CASRTGTGGMLSNQPQHF. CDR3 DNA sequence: TGTGCCAGCAGGACGGGGACAGGGGGGATGTTGAGCAATCAGCCCCAGCATTTT.

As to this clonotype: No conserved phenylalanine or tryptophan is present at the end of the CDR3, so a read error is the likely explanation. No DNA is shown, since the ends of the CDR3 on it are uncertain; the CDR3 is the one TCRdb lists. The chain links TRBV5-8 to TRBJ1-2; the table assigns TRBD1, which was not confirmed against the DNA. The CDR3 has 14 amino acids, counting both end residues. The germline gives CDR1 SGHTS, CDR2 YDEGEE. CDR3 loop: CASSLTGNNYGYIY.

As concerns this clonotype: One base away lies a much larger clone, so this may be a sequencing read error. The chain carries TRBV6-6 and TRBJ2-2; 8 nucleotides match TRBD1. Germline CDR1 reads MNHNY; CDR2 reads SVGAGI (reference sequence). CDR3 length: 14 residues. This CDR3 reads CVSSRDRFTGELFF. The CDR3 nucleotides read TGTGTCAGCAGCCGGGACAGGTTCACCGGGGAGCTGTTTTTT.

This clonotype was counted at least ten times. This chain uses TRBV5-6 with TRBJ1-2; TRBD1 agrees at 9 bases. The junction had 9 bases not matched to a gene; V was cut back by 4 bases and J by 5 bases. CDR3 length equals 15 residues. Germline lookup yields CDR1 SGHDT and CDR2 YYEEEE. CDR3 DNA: TGTGCCAGCAGCCTCGACAGGGGGTTAAGGTATGGCTACACCTTC. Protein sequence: CASSLDRGLRYGYTF. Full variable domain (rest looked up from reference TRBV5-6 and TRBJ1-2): DAGVTQSPTHLIKTRGQQVTLRCSPKSGHDTVSWYQQALGQGPQFIFQYYEEEERQRGNFPDRFSGHQFPNYSSELNVNALLLGDSALYLCASSLDRGLRYGYTFGSGTRLTVV.

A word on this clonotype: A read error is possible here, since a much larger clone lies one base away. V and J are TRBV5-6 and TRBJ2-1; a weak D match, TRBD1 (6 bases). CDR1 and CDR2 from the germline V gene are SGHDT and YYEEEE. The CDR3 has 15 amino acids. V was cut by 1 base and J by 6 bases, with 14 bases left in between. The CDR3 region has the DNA TGTGCCAGCAGCTTGAGGGGGTGGTATTTCAATGAGCAGTTCTTC. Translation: CASSLRGWYFNEQFF.

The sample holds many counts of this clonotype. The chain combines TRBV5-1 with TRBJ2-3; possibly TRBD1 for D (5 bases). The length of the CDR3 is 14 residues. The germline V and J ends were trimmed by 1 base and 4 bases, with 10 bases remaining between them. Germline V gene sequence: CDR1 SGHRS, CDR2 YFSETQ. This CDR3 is CASSLMQGSDTQYF. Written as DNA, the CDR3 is TGCGCCAGCAGCTTGATGCAGGGCTCAGATACGCAGTATTTT.

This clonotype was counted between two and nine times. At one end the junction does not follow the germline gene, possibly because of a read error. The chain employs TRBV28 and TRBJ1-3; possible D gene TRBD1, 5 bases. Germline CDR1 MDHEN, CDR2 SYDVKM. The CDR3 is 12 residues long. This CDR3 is CASSPPGLPHEF. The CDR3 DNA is TGTGCCAGCAGTCCCCCGGGACTCCCTCATGAATTT.